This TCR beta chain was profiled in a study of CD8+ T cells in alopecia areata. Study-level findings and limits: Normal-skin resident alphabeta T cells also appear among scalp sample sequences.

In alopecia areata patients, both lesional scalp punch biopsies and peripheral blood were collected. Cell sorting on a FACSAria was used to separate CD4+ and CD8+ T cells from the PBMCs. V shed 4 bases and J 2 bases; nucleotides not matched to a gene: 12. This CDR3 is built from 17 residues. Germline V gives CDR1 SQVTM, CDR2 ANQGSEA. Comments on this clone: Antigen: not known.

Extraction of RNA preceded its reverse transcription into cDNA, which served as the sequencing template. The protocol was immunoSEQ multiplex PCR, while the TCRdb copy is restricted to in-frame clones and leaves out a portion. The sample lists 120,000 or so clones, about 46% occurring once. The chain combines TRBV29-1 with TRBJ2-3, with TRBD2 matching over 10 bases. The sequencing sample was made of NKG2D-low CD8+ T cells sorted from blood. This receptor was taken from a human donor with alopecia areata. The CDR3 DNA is TGCAGCGTTGCTGGGACTAGCGCACTAGGATTCACAGATACGCAGTATTTT. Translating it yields CSVAGTSALGFTDTQYF.